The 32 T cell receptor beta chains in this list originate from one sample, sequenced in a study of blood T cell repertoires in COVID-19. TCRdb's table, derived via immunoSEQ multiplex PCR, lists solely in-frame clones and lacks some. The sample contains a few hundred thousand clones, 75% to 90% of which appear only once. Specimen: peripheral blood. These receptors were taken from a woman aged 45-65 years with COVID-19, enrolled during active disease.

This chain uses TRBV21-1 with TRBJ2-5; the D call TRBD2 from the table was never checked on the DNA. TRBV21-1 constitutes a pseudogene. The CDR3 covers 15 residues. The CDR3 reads CASSKFDPSGETQYF. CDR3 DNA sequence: TGTGCCAGCAGCAAATTCGATCCTAGCGGGGAGACCCAGTACTTC.

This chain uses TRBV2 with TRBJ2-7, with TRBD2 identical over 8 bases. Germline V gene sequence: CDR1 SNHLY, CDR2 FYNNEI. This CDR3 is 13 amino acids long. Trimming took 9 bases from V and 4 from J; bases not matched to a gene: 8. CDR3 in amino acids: CASKRGLEYEQYF. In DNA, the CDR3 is TGTGCCAGTAAGCGGGGGCTCGAGTACGAGCAGTACTTC.

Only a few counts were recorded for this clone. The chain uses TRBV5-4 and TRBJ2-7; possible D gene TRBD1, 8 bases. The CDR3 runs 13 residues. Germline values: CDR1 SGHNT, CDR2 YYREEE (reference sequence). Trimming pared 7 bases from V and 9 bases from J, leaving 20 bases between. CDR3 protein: CASAITGGDPQYF. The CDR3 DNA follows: TGTGCCAGCGCTATTACAGGGGGGGACCCGCAGTACTTC. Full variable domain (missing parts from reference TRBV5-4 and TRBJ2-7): ETGVTQSPTHLIKTRGQQVTLRCSSQSGHNTVSWYQQALGQGPQFIFQYYREEENGRGNFPPRFSGLQFPNYSSELNVNALELDDSALYLCASAITGGDPQYFGPGTRLTVT.

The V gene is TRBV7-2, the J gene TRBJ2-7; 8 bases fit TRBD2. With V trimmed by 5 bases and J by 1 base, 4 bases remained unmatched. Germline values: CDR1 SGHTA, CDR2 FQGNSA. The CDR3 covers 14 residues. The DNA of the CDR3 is TGTGCCAGCAGCGCCGGGACTAGGTCCTACGAGCAGTACTTC. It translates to CASSAGTRSYEQYF.

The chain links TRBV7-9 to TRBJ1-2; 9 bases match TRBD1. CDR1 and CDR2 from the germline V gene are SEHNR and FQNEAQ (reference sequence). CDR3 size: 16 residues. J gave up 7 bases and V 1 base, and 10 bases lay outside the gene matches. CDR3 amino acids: CASSLVPQGARSGYTF. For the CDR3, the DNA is TGTGCCAGCAGCTTAGTCCCACAGGGGGCAAGGAGTGGCTACACCTTC. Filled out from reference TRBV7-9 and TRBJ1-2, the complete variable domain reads DTGVSQNPRHKITKRGQNVTFRCDPISEHNRLYWYRQTLGQGPEFLTYFQNEAQLEKSRLLSDRFSAERPKGSFSTLEIQRTEQGDSAMYLCASSLVPQGARSGYTFGSGTRLTVV.

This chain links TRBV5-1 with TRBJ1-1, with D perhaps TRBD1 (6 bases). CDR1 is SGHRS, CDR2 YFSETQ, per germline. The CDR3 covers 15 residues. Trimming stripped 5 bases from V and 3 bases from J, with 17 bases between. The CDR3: CASRQGVIADTEAFF. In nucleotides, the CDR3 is TGCGCCAGCAGACAGGGTGTGATAGCAGACACTGAAGCTTTCTTT.

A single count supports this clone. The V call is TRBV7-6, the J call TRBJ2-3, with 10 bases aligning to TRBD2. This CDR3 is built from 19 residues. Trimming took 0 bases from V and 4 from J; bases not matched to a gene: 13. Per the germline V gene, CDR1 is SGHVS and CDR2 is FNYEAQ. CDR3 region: CASSLARSSGSPPPDTQYF. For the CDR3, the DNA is TGTGCCAGCAGCTTAGCCCGCTCTAGCGGGAGCCCTCCCCCAGATACGCAGTATTTT.

The CDR3 nucleotides read TGTGCCAGCAGCCAAGTACAGGGGGCAGCAGATACGCAGTATTTT. This encodes CASSQVQGAADTQYF. This chain connects TRBV4-2 to TRBJ2-3; 9 positions agree with TRBD1. CDR3 length: 15 amino acids. CDR1 is LGHNA and CDR2 is YNFKEQ in the germline V gene. The J segment lost 4 bases and the V segment lost 1 base, leaving 3 bases of the junction unmatched.

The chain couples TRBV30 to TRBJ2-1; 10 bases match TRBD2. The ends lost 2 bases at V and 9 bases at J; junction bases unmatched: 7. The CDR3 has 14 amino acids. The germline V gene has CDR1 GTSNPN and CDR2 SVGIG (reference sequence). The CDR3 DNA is TGTGCCTGGAGTACCAGCGGGAGGGCCATTGAGCAGTTCTTC. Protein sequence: CAWSTSGRAIEQFF.

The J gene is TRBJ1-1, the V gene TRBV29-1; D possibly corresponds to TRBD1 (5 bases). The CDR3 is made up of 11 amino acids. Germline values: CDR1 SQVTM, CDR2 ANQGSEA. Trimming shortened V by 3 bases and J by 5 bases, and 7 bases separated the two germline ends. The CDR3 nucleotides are TGCAGCGTTGAGGGGGGGACTGAAGCTTTCTTT. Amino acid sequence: CSVEGGTEAFF. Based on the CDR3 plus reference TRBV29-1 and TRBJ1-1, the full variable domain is SAVISQKPSRDICQRGTSLTIQCQVDSQVTMMFWYRQQPGQSLTLIATANQGSEATYESGFVIDKFPISRPNLTFSTLTVSNMSPEDSSIYLCSVEGGTEAFFGQGTRLTVV.

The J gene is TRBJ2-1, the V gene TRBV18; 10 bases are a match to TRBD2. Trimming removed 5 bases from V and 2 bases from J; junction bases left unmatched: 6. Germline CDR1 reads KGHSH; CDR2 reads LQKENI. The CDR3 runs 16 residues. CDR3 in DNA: TGTGCCAGCTCATCGACTAGCGGGCCCCCCTACAATGAGCAGTTCTTC. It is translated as CASSSTSGPPYNEQFF.

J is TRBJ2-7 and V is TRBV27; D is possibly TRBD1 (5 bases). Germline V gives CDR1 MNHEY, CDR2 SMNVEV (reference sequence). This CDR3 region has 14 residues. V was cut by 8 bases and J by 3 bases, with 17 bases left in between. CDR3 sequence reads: CASGALSLNYEQYF. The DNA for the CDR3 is TGTGCCAGCGGGGCCTTATCGCTGAACTACGAGCAGTACTTC.

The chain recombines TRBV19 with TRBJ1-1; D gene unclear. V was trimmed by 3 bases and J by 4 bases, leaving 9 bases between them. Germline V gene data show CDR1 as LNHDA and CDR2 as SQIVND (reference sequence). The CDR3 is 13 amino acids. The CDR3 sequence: CASSILRATEAFF. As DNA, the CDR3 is TGTGCCAGTAGTATTTTGCGGGCCACTGAAGCTTTCTTT.

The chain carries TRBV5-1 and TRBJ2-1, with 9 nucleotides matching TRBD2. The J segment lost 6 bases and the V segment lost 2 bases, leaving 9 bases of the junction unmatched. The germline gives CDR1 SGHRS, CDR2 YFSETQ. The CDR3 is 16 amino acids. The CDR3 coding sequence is TGCGCCAGCAGCTTACTGGGGCTAGCGGGGCCCAATGAGCAGTTCTTC. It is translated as CASSLLGLAGPNEQFF.

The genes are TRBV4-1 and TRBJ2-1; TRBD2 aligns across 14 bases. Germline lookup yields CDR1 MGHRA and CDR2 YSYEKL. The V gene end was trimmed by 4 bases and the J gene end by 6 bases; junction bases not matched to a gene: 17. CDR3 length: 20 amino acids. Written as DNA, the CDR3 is TGCGCCAGCAGCCTCGAACGGGGGACTAGCGGGAGTCGAGGGCCCAATGAGCAGTTCTTC. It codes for CASSLERGTSGSRGPNEQFF.

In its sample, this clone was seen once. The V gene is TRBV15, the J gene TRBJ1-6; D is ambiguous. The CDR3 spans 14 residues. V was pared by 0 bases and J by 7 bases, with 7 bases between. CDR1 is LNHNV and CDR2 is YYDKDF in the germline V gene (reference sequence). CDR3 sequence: CATSRDPENSPLHF. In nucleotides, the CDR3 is TGTGCCACCAGCAGAGATCCGGAGAATTCACCCCTCCACTTT.

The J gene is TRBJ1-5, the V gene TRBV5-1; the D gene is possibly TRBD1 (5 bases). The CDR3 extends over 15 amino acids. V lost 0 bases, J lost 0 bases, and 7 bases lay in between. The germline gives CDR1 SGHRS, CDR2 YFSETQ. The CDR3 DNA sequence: TGCGCCAGCAGCTTGGGTGACAGTAGCAATCAGCCCCAGCATTTT. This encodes CASSLGDSSNQPQHF.

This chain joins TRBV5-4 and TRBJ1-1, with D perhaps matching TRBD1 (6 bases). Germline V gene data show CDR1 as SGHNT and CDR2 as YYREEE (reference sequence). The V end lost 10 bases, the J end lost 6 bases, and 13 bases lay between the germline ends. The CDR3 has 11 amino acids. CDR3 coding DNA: TGTGCCCGATGGACAGTCTCTGAAGCTTTCTTT. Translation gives CARWTVSEAFF.

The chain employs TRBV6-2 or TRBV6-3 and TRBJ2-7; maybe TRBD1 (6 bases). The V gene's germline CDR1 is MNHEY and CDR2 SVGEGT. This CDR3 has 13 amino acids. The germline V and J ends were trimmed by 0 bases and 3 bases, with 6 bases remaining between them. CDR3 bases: TGTGCCAGCAGTTACTCGGGACACTACGAGCAGTACTTC. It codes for CASSYSGHYEQYF.

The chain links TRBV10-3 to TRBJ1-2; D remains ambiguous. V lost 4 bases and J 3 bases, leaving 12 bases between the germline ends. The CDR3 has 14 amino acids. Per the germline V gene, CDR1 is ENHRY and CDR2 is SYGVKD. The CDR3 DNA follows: TGTGCCATCAGTGTGACGGACTATGACTATGGCTACACCTTC. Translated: CAISVTDYDYGYTF.

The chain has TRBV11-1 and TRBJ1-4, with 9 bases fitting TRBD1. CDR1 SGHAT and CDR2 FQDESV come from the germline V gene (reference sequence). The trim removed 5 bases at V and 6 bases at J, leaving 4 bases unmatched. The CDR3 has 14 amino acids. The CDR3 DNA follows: TGTGCCAGCAGCGCCCGGGACAGGGATGAAAAACTGTTTTTT. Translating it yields CASSARDRDEKLFF.

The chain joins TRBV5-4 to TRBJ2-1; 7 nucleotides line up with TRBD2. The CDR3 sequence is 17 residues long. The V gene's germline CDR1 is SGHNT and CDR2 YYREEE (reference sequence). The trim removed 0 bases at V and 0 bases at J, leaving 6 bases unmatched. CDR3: CASSLGPSGNSYNEQFF. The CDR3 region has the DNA TGTGCCAGCAGCTTGGGCCCTAGCGGAAACTCCTACAATGAGCAGTTCTTC.

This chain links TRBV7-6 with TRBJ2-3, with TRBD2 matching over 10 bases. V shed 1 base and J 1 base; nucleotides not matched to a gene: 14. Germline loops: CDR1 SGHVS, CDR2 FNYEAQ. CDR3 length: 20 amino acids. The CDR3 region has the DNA TGTGCCAGCAGCTTAGGTATTAGCGGGAGGACCTTAAACGGCACAGATACGCAGTATTTT. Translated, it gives CASSLGISGRTLNGTDTQYF.

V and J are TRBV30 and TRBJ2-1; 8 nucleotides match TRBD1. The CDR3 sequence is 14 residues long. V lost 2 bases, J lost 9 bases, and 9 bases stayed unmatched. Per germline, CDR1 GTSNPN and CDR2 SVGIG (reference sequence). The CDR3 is CAWSPGQGGAEQFF. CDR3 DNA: TGTGCCTGGAGTCCAGGACAGGGCGGGGCTGAGCAGTTCTTC.

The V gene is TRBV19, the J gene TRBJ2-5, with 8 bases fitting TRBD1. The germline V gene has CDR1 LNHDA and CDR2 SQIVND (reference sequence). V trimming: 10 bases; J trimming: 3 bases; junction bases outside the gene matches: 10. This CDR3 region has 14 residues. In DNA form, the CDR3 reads TGTGCCACTCATGAACAGGGGGTCGAAGAGACCCAGTACTTC. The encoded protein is CATHEQGVEETQYF.

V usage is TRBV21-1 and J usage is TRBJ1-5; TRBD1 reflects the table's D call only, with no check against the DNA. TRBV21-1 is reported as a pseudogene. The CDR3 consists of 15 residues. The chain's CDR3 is CASSKSAGDNQPQHF. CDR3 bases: TGTGCCAGCAGCAAATCAGCAGGGGACAATCAGCCCCAGCATTTT.

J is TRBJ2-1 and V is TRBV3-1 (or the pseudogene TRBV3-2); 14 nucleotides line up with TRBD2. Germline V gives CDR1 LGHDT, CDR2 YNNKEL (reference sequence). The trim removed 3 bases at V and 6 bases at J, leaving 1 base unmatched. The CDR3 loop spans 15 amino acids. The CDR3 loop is CASSQTSGRANEQFF. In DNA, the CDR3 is TGTGCCAGCAGCCAGACTAGCGGGAGGGCCAATGAGCAGTTCTTC.

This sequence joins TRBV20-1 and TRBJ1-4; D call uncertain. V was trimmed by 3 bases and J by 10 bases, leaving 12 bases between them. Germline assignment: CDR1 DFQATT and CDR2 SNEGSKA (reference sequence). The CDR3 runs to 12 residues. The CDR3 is CSASSNTGKLFF. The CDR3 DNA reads TGCAGTGCTAGTTCAAACACGGGAAAACTGTTTTTT.

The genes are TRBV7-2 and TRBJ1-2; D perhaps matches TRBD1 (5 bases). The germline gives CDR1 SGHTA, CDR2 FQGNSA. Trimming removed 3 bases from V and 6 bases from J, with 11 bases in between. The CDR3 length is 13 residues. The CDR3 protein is CASSFGREDGYTF. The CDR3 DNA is TGTGCCAGCAGCTTTGGCAGGGAGGATGGCTACACCTTC.

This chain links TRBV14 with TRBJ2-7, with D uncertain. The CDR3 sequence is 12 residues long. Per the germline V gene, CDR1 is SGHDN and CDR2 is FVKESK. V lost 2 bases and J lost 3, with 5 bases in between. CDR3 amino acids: CASSQFNYEQYF. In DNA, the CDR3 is TGTGCCAGCAGCCAATTCAACTACGAGCAGTACTTC.

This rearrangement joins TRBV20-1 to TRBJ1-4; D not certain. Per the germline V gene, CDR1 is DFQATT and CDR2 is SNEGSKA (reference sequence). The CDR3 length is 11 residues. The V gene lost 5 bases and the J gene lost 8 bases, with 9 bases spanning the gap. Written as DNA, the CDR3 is TGCAGTGCTCGGACGGGGGAAAAACTGTTTTTT. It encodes CSARTGEKLFF.

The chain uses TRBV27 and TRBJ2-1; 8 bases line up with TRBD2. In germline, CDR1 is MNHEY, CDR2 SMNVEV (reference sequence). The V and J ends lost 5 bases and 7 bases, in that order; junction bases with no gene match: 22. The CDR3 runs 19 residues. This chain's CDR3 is CASSLLPPRSSGAGNEQFF. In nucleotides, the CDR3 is TGTGCCAGCAGTCTACTACCCCCACGTAGTAGCGGGGCTGGGAATGAGCAGTTCTTC.